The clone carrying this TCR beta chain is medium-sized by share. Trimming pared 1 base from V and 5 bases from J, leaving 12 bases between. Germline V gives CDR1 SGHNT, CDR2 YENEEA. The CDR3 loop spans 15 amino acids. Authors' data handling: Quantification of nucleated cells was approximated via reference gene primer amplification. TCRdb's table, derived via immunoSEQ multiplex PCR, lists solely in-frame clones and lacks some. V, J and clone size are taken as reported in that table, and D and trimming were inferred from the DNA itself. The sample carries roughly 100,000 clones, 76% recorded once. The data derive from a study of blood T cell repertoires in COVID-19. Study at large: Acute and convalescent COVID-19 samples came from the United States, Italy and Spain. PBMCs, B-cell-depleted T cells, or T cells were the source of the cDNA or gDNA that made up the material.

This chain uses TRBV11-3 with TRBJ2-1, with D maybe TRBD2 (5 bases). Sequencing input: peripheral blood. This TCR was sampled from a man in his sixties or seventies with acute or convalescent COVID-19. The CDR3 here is CASSLGVATNNEQFF. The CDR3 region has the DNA TGTGCCAGCAGCTTAGGGGTAGCGACTAACAATGAGCAGTTCTTC.